This T cell receptor beta chain appears in the sequencing data of a study of blood T cell repertoires in COVID-19. Whole-study context: From the United States, Italy and Spain came samples of acute and convalescent COVID-19.

V gave up 0 bases and J gave up 15 bases; unmatched junction bases: 6. Germline CDR1 and CDR2: LGHNA and YNFKEQ. The CDR3 is 14 amino acids. Original methodology: For nucleated cells, counts were estimated from reference gene primer amplification. This table comes from immunoSEQ multiplex PCR, and its TCRdb copy is limited to in-frame clones, with some not included. The D gene and trimming were derived from the DNA, and the V and J assignments and clone size from that table. The table shows some 270,000 clones, with around 90% occurring only once. The age range of participants was 18 to 89 years, with residence in about two dozen US areas.

The clonotype comes from a woman aged 25 to 45 with acute COVID-19. Sequencing was done on a sample of PBMCs or T cells enriched from blood (not recorded which). This chain uses TRBV4-2 with TRBJ2-1; 12 bases align to TRBD2. CDR3 in DNA: TGTGCCAGCAGCCAAGAGAATCTAGCGGGAGGGGTGTTCTTC. This translates into CASSQENLAGGVFF.